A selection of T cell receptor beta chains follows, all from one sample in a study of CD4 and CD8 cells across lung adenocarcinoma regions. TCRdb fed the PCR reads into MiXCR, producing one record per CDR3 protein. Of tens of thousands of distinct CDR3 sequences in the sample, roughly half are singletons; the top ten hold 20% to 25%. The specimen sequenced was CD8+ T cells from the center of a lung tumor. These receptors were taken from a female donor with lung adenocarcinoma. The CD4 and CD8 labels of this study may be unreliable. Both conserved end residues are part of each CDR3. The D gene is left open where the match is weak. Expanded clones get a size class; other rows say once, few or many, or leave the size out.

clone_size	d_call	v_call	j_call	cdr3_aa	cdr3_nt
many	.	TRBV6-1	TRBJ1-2	CASSAGWGYTF	TGTGCCAGCAGTGCGGGATGGGGCTACACCTTC
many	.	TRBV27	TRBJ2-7	CASSSRTPMQQYF	TGTGCCAGCAGTTCTCGGACTCCCATGCAGCAGTACTTC
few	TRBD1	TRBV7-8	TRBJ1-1	CASSFRDRLNTEAFF	TGTGCCAGCAGCTTTAGGGACAGGCTGAACACTGAAGCTTTCTTT
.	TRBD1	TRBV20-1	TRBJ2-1	CSASGQGWGEQFF	TGCAGTGCTAGCGGACAGGGCTGGGGGGAGCAGTTCTTC
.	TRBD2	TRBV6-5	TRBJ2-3	CASSYSGAGDADTQYF	TGTGCCAGCAGTTACAGTGGTGCGGGAGACGCAGATACGCAGTATTTT
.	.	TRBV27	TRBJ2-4	CAGRSVTDIQYF	TGTGCGGGGCGTTCCGTCACAGATATTCAGTACTTC
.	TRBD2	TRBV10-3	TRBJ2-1	CAISEKAGGNNEQFF	TGTGCCATCAGTGAAAAAGCGGGGGGAAACAATGAGCAGTTCTTC
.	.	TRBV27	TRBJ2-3	CASSPDAGWCAKDTQYF	TGTGCCAGCAGTCCAGACGCGGGGTGGTGTGCCAAAGACACGCAGTACTTT
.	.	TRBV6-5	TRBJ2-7	CASSNYEQYF	TGTGCCAGCAGTAACTACGAGCAGTACTTC
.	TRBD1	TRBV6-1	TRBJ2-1	CASSEGVGRGHNEQFF	TGTGCCAGCAGTGAAGGAGTGGGCAGGGGGCACAATGAGCAGTTCTTC
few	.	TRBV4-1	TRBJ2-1	CASSQEKRVGDEQFF	TGCGCCAGCAGCCAAGAAAAGCGGGTGGGGGATGAGCAGTTCTTC
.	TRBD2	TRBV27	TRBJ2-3	CGSGGLRGTDTQYF	TGTGGCAGCGGGGGGCTGCGGGGCACAGATACTCAGTATTTC
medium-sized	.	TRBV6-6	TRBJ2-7	CASGSYYEQYF	TGTGCCAGCGGGAGCTACTACGAGCAGTACTTC
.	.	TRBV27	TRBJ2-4	CGRGSGGRREDIQYF	TGTGGCAGGGGTTCCGGGGGCCGGCGGGAAGACATTCAGTACTTC
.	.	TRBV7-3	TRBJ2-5	CAGSRSPPPETQYF	TGTGCGGGGAGCCGTAGCCCCCCCCCTGAGACCCAGTACTTT
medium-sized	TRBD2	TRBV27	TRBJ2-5	CLSGRAGETQYF	TGCCTTAGCGGGAGGGCCGGGGAGACCCAGTACTTC
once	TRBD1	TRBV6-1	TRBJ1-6	CASTMTGFNSPLHF	TGTGCCAGCACTATGACAGGGTTTAATTCACCCCTCCACTTT
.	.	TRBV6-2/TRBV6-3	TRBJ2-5	CASAHGGRVVGQETQYF	TGTGCCAGCGCCCACGGGGGCAGGGTCGTAGGCCAAGAGACCCAGTACTTC
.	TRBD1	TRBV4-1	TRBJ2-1	CASSHLGQGVRYEQFF	TGCGCCAGCAGCCACCTCGGACAGGGGGTAAGATACGAGCAGTTCTTC
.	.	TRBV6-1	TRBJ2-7	CASGGDTGGAPDTQYF	TGTGCCAGCGGGGGAGACACGGGCGGGGCGCCAGATACGCAGTACTTC
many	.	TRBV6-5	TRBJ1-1	CASSYSQGRNTEAFF	TGTGCCAGCAGTTACTCGCAGGGGAGGAACACTGAAGCTTTCTTT
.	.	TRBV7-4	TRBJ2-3	CASSPRPGGVDWRGYTDTQYF	TGTGCCAGCAGCCCGAGGCCAGGGGGAGTCGACTGGCGGGGCTACACAGATACGCAGTACTTT
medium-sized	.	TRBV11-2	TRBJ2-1	CAPNEAGLYNEQFF	TGTGCCCCGAACGAGGCGGGGTTGTACAATGAGCAGTTCTTC
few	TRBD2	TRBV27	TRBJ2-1	CASNSGGNNEQFF	TGTGCCAGCAACAGCGGGGGGAACAATGAGCAGTTCTTC
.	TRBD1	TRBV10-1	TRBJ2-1	CASSDLGTGGWNEQFF	TGCGCCAGCAGTGACCTCGGGACAGGGGGTTGGAATGAGCAGTTCTTC
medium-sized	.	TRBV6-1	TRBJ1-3	CASSLGASSGNTIYF	TGTGCCAGCAGTCTTGGGGCGTCCTCTGGAAACACCATATATTTT
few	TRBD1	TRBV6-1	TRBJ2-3	CASSDRDADTQYF	TGTGCCAGCAGCGACAGGGATGCAGATACGCAGTATTTT
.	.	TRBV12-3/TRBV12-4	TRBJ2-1	CASSLVLGVYNEQFF	TGTGCCAGCAGTTTAGTCCTAGGTGTCTACAATGAGCAGTTCTTC
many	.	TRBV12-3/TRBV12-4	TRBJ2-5	CASSFVGLSGETQYF	TGTGCCAGCAGTTTCGTGGGACTTTCGGGAGAGACCCAGTACTTC
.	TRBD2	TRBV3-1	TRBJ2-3	CASSLGLAGGTSTDTQYF	TGTGCCAGCAGCCTTGGACTAGCGGGAGGGACTAGCACAGATACGCAGTATTTT
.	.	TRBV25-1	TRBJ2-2	CASSEDAATGTLYF	TGTGCCAGCAGTGAAGACGCAGCCACAGGGACGCTGTATTTT
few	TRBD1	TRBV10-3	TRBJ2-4	CATKVPGQEDTQYF	TGTGCCACCAAGGTCCCGGGACAGGAAGACACTCAGTACTTC
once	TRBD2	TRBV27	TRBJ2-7	CASSLAGDPYEQYF	TGTGCCAGCAGTTTGGCGGGGGACCCCTACGAGCAGTACTTC
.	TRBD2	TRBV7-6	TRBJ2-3	CASSLAVAGGADTQYF	TGTGCCAGCAGCTTAGCGGTCGCGGGAGGGGCAGATACGCAGTATTTT
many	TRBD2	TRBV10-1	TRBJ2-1	CASSESLAGENNEQFF	TGCGCCAGCAGTGAGTCTCTAGCGGGAGAGAACAATGAGCAGTTCTTC